What follows are 22 T cell receptor beta chains derived from one specimen sequenced in a study of OX40 agonist ivuxolimab in advanced cancers. Measured with immunoSEQ multiplex PCR; TCRdb has only the in-frame clones, and not every one. The sample lists 110,000 or so clones; around 90% were seen once. Material: CD4+ or CD8+ T cells sorted from blood, obtained in a trial of the OX40 agonist ivuxolimab. These receptors all come from an adult with an advanced solid tumor such as melanoma, head and neck, liver or kidney cancer.

V usage is TRBV4-1 and J usage is TRBJ2-1; weak D call: TRBD1 (6 bases). Trimming pared 4 bases from V and 8 bases from J, leaving 15 bases between. Per germline, CDR1 MGHRA and CDR2 YSYEKL. CDR3 size: 14 residues. CDR3 coding DNA: TGCGCCAGCAGCCGCCTACAGGGCCTCGATGAGCAGTTCTTC. Translating it yields CASSRLQGLDEQFF.

The V gene is TRBV5-4, the J gene TRBJ1-2; 12 bases are shared with TRBD1. Germline CDR1 SGHNT, CDR2 YYREEE (reference sequence). V dropped 4 bases and J dropped 3; count of bases not matched to a gene: 7. The CDR3 has 16 amino acids. The CDR3 reads CASSRGTGGIDYGYTF. The DNA for the CDR3 is TGTGCCAGCAGCCGAGGGACAGGGGGCATTGACTATGGCTACACCTTC.

This rearrangement joins TRBV18 to TRBJ2-1; the D is unclear. Trimming took 0 bases from V and 3 from J, leaving 6 bases between them. CDR1 KGHSH and CDR2 LQKENI come from the germline V gene. The CDR3 contains 14 residues. The CDR3 is CASSPPTGYNEQFF. The CDR3 region has the DNA TGTGCCAGCTCACCACCGACGGGCTACAATGAGCAGTTCTTC.

The chain employs TRBV5-4 and TRBJ1-1; 9 positions match TRBD1. The germline V gene encodes CDR1 SGHNT and CDR2 YYREEE (reference sequence). Losses at the gene ends were 3 bases for V and 5 bases for J; bases not matched to a gene: 5. The CDR3 length is 14 residues. The CDR3 DNA reads as TGTGCCAGCAGCTCCCGACAGGGGGGTACTGAAGCTTTCTTT. Its protein is CASSSRQGGTEAFF.

This sequence joins TRBV13 and TRBJ1-2, with a tentative D call TRBD1 (5 bases). V lost 8 bases to trimming and J lost 4 bases, with 20 bases between them. The CDR3 spans 15 residues. The germline gives CDR1 PRHDT, CDR2 FYEKMQ (reference sequence). In DNA form, the CDR3 reads TGTGCCAGCGCCGAGGAGGGGTCTCGGAGCTATGGCTACACCTTC. This gives the protein CASAEEGSRSYGYTF. Supplemented by reference TRBV13 and TRBJ1-2, the full variable domain reads AAGVIQSPRHLIKEKRETATLKCYPIPRHDTVYWYQQGPGQDPQFLISFYEKMQSDKGSIPDRFSAQQFSDYHSELNMSSLELGDSALYFCASAEEGSRSYGYTFGSGTRLTVV.

With regard to this clone: The same CDR3 is also encoded by other DNA sequences in this sample. This chain uses TRBV7-2 with TRBJ1-2; D is unclear. The CDR3 sequence is 13 residues long. Trimming stripped 1 base from V and 0 bases from J, with 3 bases between. Germline V gives CDR1 SGHTA, CDR2 FQGNSA. The CDR3 coding sequence is TGTGCCAGCAGCTTAGACTCTAACTATGGCTACACCTTC. It codes for CASSLDSNYGYTF.

This chain joins TRBV7-9 and TRBJ2-1; D unresolved. The CDR3 is 15 residues long. Germline V CDR1 and CDR2: SEHNR, FQNEAQ (reference sequence). V lost 0 bases and J lost 5, with 11 bases in between. The CDR3 sequence is CASSLAQTGNNEQFF. For the CDR3, the DNA is TGTGCCAGCAGCTTAGCGCAGACGGGTAACAATGAGCAGTTCTTC.

The chain recombines TRBV29-1 with TRBJ2-2, with a tentative D call TRBD1 (5 bases). The germline V gene has CDR1 SQVTM and CDR2 ANQGSEA. The germline V and J ends were trimmed by 7 bases and 0 bases, with 21 bases remaining between them. CDR3 length: 17 amino acids. CDR3 region: CSALGKGSPPNTGELFF. CDR3 DNA sequence: TGCAGCGCCCTAGGCAAGGGGTCCCCCCCGAACACCGGGGAGCTGTTTTTT.

In this sample, this clone turned up once. The chain joins TRBV7-2 to TRBJ1-2; D remains unclear. CDR1 is SGHTA, CDR2 FQGNSA, per germline. This CDR3 has 13 residues. Trimming stripped 3 bases from V and 1 base from J, with 6 bases between. The CDR3, as DNA: TGTGCCAGCAGCTTCCAGATTAACTATGGCTACACCTTC. Its protein is CASSFQINYGYTF. Together with reference TRBV7-2 and TRBJ1-2, the CDR3 gives the full variable domain: GAGVSQSPSNKVTEKGKDVELRCDPISGHTALYWYRQSLGQGLEFLIYFQGNSAPDKSGLPSDRFSAERTGGSVSTLTIQRTQQEDSAVYLCASSFQINYGYTFGSGTRLTVV.

This rearrangement joins TRBV7-9 to TRBJ2-6, with TRBD2 as a possible D gene (5 bases). The CDR3 is 17 residues long. In germline, CDR1 is SEHNR, CDR2 FQNEAQ (reference sequence). The ends were cut back, 1 base at V and 2 bases at J, with 12 bases in the middle. CDR3 DNA sequence: TGTGCCAGCAGCTTAGTAGGAGGACCCACTGGGGCCAACGTCCTGACTTTC. Translating gives CASSLVGGPTGANVLTF.

The chain links TRBV6-6 to TRBJ2-7; D call uncertain. This CDR3 contains 14 residues. Deletions cut 6 bases from V and 2 bases from J, with 14 bases between. Per the germline V gene, CDR1 is MNHNY and CDR2 is SVGAGI (reference sequence). The CDR3 nucleotides read TGTGCCAGCAGCCGATCGACGGCAGCCTACGAGCAGTACTTC. It is translated as CASSRSTAAYEQYF.

About this clone itself: At the DNA level, this CDR3 is encoded by other sequences in the same sample as well. The rearrangement joins TRBV29-1 to TRBJ2-7; D remains unclear. The CDR3 has 13 residues. Germline V gene data show CDR1 as SQVTM and CDR2 as ANQGSEA. V was clipped by 1 base and J by 3 bases, with 10 bases between them. In DNA, the CDR3 is TGCAGCGTTGAAGTGAGCAGGCGCTACGAGCAGTACTTC. Amino acid sequence: CSVEVSRRYEQYF.

This CDR3 reads CASSFRQGITDTQYF. The CDR3 bases are TGTGCCAGCAGCTTCCGCCAGGGGATCACAGATACGCAGTATTTT. This rearrangement joins TRBV11-3 to TRBJ2-3, with D perhaps TRBD1 (6 bases). Germline V gene sequence: CDR1 SGHNT, CDR2 YENEEA. V dropped 3 bases and J dropped 2 bases, with 12 bases sitting between them. This CDR3 comprises 15 residues.

The CDR3 region has the DNA TGCGCCAGCAGCGGACCCGGGACTAGCGGGGGGGCGAACACCGGGGAGCTGTTTTTT. This translates into CASSGPGTSGGANTGELFF. The chain carries TRBV10-2 and TRBJ2-2, with 16 bases that match TRBD2. Germline CDR1 and CDR2: WSHSY and SAAADI. The V gene end was trimmed by 6 bases and the J gene end by 0 bases; junction bases not matched to a gene: 7. CDR3 size: 19 residues.

The chain employs TRBV5-1 and TRBJ1-5; D not certain. V gave up 0 bases and J gave up 0 bases, with 4 bases separating them. Germline CDR1 is SGHRS and CDR2 is YFSETQ. The CDR3 totals 14 residues. CDR3 amino acids: CASSLGLSNQPQHF. DNA for the CDR3: TGCGCCAGCAGCTTGGGACTTAGCAATCAGCCCCAGCATTTT.

Written as DNA, the CDR3 is TGTGCCAGCAAGGGGGGGGCGGTCACTGAAGCTTTCTTT. Translation: CASKGGAVTEAFF. The chain recombines TRBV6-5 with TRBJ1-1; D perhaps matches TRBD1 (6 bases). The germline V gene has CDR1 MNHEY and CDR2 SVGAGI. Trimming took off 7 bases at V and 4 bases at J, with 13 bases between the two ends. The CDR3 runs to 13 residues.

The chain carries TRBV6-5 and TRBJ2-7; the D gene is possibly TRBD1 (6 bases). V was clipped by 0 bases and J by 5 bases, with 14 bases between them. Germline V gives CDR1 MNHEY, CDR2 SVGAGI. This CDR3 contains 15 residues. The CDR3 coding sequence is TGTGCCAGCAGTTACTCTGGGACATCGAGAGACGAGCAGTACTTC. It encodes CASSYSGTSRDEQYF.

The chain combines TRBV28 with TRBJ1-2; TRBD1 might be the D (5 bases). The CDR3 length is 12 residues. Per germline, CDR1 MDHEN and CDR2 SYDVKM. Trimming pared 2 bases from V and 9 bases from J, leaving 10 bases between. This chain's CDR3 is CASSLAGMSYTF. CDR3 bases: TGTGCCAGCAGTTTAGCAGGGATGAGCTACACCTTC.

In nucleotides, the CDR3 is TGTGCCAGCAGCGCCCTGTGGGGGGCCTACAATGAGCAGTTCTTC. This codes for CASSALWGAYNEQFF. The chain couples TRBV7-2 to TRBJ2-1; D might be TRBD2 (6 bases). Germline values: CDR1 SGHTA, CDR2 FQGNSA. Trimming stripped 5 bases from V and 2 bases from J, with 13 bases between. This CDR3 spans 15 amino acids.

The chain has TRBV6-1 and TRBJ1-3; 8 bases agree with TRBD1. This CDR3 has 15 amino acids. The germline gives CDR1 MNHNS, CDR2 SASEGT. V lost 3 bases, J lost 3 bases, and 4 bases stayed unmatched. CDR3: CASSDRGQGGNTIYF. The CDR3 DNA reads as TGTGCCAGCAGTGACAGGGGGCAGGGTGGAAACACCATATATTTT.

This chain connects TRBV6-5 to TRBJ1-2; no reliable D call. Trimming shortened V by 8 bases and J by 2 bases, and 6 bases separated the two germline ends. CDR3 length equals 11 residues. The germline gives CDR1 MNHEY, CDR2 SVGAGI. The CDR3 loop reads CASSRNYGYTF. CDR3 sequence (DNA): TGTGCCAGCTCCAGAAACTATGGCTACACCTTC.

The genes are TRBV7-6 and TRBJ2-5; 7 bases align to TRBD1. The CDR3 spans 13 residues. Trimming at V came to 5 bases and at J to 2 bases, leaving 2 bases not matched to a gene. Germline CDR1 SGHVS, CDR2 FNYEAQ. The CDR3 reads CASSTGQQETQYF. As DNA, the CDR3 is TGTGCCAGCAGCACGGGACAGCAAGAGACCCAGTACTTC. Looking up the rest from reference TRBV7-6 and TRBJ2-5 gives the full variable domain: GAGVSQSPRYKVTKRGQDVALRCDPISGHVSLYWYRQALGQGPEFLTYFNYEAQQDKSGLPNDRFSAERPEGSISTLTIQRTEQRDSAMYRCASSTGQQETQYFGPGTRLLVL.